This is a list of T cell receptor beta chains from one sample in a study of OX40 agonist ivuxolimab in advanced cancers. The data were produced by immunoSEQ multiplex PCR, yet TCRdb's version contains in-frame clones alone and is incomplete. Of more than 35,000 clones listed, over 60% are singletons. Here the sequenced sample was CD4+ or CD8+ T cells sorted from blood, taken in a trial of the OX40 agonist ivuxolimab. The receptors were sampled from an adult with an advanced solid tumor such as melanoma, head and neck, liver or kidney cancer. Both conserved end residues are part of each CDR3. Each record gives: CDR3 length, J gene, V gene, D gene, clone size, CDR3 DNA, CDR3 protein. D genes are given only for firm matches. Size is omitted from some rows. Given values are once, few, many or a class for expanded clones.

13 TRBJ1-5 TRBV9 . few TGTGCCAGCAGCGTAGGCTGGGAATGGCCCCAGCATTTT CASSVGWEWPQHF
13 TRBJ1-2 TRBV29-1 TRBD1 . TGCAGCGTTGACGGGACAGGGGGTTACGGCTACACCTTC CSVDGTGGYGYTF
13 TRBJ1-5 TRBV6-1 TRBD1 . TGTGCCAGTACAGGGGAAGGTGATCAGCCCCAGCATTTT CASTGEGDQPQHF
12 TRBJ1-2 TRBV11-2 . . TGTGCCAGCAGCCAACGGGACGGTTTTCTGGCCTTC CASSQRDGFLAF
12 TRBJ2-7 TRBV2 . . TGTGCCAGCAGTGATCCAGACTACGAGCAGTACTTC CASSDPDYEQYF
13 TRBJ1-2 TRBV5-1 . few TGCGCCAGCAGCCCGGTGGTCGACTATGGCTACACCTTC CASSPVVDYGYTF
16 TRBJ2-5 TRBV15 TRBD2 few TGTGCCACCAGCAGAGATTTAGCGGGGCTACTAGAGACCCAGTACTTC CATSRDLAGLLETQYF
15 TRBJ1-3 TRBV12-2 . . TGTGCAAGTCGCTTAGTAACGGGTCCTGGAAACACCATATATTTT CASRLVTGPGNTIYF
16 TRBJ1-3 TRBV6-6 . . TGTGCCAGCAGGGTTACAGGGTATTACTCTGGAAACACCATATATTTT CASRVTGYYSGNTIYF
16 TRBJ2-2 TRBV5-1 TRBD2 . TGCGCCAGCAGCCTGACTAGCGGGGGGAACACCGGGGAGCTGTTTTTT CASSLTSGGNTGELFF
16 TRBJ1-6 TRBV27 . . TGTGCCAGCAGTACCCGGACCCTGGGGTATAATTCACCCCTCCACTTT CASSTRTLGYNSPLHF
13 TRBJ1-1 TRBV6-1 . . TGTGCCAGCAGTCAAAACGGGTTTTCTGAAGCTTTCTTT CASSQNGFSEAFF
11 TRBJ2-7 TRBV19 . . TGTGCCAGTAGTTCCCTATACGAGCAGTACTTC CASSSLYEQYF
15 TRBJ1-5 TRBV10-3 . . TGTGCCATCAGTGAAGCGGTCGGGGGGACTCAGCCCCAGCATTTT CAISEAVGGTQPQHF
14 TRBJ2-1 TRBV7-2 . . TGTGCCAGCAGCTTAAACTATTTTTCCAATGAGCAGTTCTTC CASSLNYFSNEQFF
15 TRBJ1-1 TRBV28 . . TGTGCCAGCAGTTTGGGGGGGGCTGGGAACACTGAAGCTTTCTTT CASSLGGAGNTEAFF
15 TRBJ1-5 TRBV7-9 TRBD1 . TGTGCCAGCAGCCCCGGAGGGGGCAACAATCAGCCCCAGCATTTT CASSPGGGNNQPQHF
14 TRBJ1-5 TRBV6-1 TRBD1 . TGTGCCAGCAGCAAGGGACAGTGGAATCAGCCCCAGCATTTT CASSKGQWNQPQHF
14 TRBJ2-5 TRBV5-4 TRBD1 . TGTGCCAGCAGCTTGGGAGGGGGCAAAGAGACCCAGTACTTC CASSLGGGKETQYF
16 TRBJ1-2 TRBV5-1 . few TGCGCCAGCAGTTATCGGTGGGTCCGGGACAACTATGGCTACACCTTC CASSYRWVRDNYGYTF
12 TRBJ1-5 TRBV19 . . TGTGCCAGTAGGGACCGTGATCAGCCCCAGCATTTT CASRDRDQPQHF
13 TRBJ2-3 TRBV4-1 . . TGCGCCAGCAGCCCCCGAAACTCAGATACGCAGTATTTT CASSPRNSDTQYF
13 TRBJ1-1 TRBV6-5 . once TGTGCCAGCAGTTACTCAAGGAACACTGAAGCTTTCTTT CASSYSRNTEAFF
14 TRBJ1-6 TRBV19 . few TGTGCCAGCACAACAGGCGATGTCTTTTCACCCCTCCACTTT CASTTGDVFSPLHF
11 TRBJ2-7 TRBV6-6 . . TGTGCCAGCATGGGGGCGGGGGAGCAGTACTTC CASMGAGEQYF
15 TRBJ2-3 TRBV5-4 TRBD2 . TGTGCCAGCAGCTTGGGCGGGGGTGGTACAGATACGCAGTATTTT CASSLGGGGTDTQYF